The entry that follows covers one TCR beta chain sequence. CDR1 SEHNR and CDR2 FQNEAQ come from the germline V gene (reference sequence). Trimming removed 5 bases at V and 0 bases at J, with 14 bases between. The CDR3 contains 17 residues. This record belongs to a study of control samples from healthy donors and cancer patients. TCRdb keeps only in-frame clones here, not all; method: immunoSEQ multiplex PCR. The sample records approximately 110,000 clones, approximately 90% being singletons. The chain couples TRBV7-9 to TRBJ1-6, with D perhaps matching TRBD1 (6 bases). The source of this sequence is a human donor in good health. The donor label of this sample is uncertain. The sample consisted of blood. The CDR3 DNA reads as TGTGCCAGCAGCCCAGGTCAGGGGAGCTCCTATAATTCACCCCTCCACTTT. Its translation: CASSPGQGSSYNSPLHF. The entire variable domain, with the rest obtained from reference TRBV7-9 and TRBJ1-6, is as follows: DTGVSQNPRHKITKRGQNVTFRCDPISEHNRLYWYRQTLGQGPEFLTYFQNEAQLEKSRLLSDRFSAERPKGSFSTLEIQRTEQGDSAMYLCASSPGQGSSYNSPLHFGNGTRLTVT.